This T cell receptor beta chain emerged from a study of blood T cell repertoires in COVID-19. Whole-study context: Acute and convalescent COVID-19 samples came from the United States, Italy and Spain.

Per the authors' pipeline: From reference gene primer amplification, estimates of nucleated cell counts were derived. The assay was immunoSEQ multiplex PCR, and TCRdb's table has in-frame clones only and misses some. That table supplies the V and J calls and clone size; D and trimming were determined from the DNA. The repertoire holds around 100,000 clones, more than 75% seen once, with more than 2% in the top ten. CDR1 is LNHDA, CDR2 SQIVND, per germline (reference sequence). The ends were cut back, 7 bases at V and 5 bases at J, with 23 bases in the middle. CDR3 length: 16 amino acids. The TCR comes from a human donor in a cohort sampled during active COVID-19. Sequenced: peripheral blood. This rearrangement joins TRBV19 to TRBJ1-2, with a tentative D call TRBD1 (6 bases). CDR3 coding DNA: TGTGCCAGTAACCCACCCCTGCGGGGGGCAGGATATGGCTACACCTTC. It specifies CASNPPLRGAGYGYTF.